This is a list of T cell receptor beta chains from one sample in a study of metastatic and nonmetastatic thyroid tumors. TCRdb re-called the PCR reads via MiXCR. The repertoire holds roughly 14,000 clones, with nearly 35% as singletons. Source material: tumor tissue. Source of these receptors: a male donor with papillary thyroid cancer or a benign thyroid nodule (not recorded which). Some clones in this sample may be carry-over from other donors' samples. The CDR3 runs from the conserved cysteine through the conserved F or W. A D gene is named only where the DNA matches it firmly. Clone size is stated in some rows and not others, as once, few, many or a class when expanded.

clone_size: -; d_call: -; j_call: TRBJ1-2; v_call: TRBV5-1; cdr3_aa: CASSLAAEAVYTF; cdr3_nt: TGCGCCAGCAGCTTGGCCGCCGAGGCTGTCTACACCTTC
clone_size: medium-sized; d_call: -; j_call: TRBJ2-7; v_call: TRBV12-3/TRBV12-4; cdr3_aa: CASTRFPHEQYF; cdr3_nt: TGTGCCAGCACCAGGTTCCCCCACGAGCAGTACTTC
clone_size: few; d_call: TRBD2; j_call: TRBJ2-5; v_call: TRBV6-7; cdr3_aa: CASFTSGEQETQYF; cdr3_nt: TGTGCCAGCTTCACTAGCGGAGAGCAAGAGACCCAGTACTTC
clone_size: few; d_call: -; j_call: TRBJ1-3; v_call: TRBV4-2; cdr3_aa: CASGGEAGNTIYF; cdr3_nt: TGTGCCAGCGGGGGTGAGGCTGGAAACACCATATATTTT
clone_size: -; d_call: -; j_call: TRBJ1-1; v_call: TRBV19; cdr3_aa: CASSMRENTEAFF; cdr3_nt: TGTGCCAGTAGTATGAGGGAGAACACTGAAGCTTTCTTT
clone_size: many; d_call: TRBD2; j_call: TRBJ2-2; v_call: TRBV24-1; cdr3_aa: CATSDLGLAGSGELFF; cdr3_nt: TGTGCCACCAGTGATTTAGGATTAGCGGGATCCGGGGAGCTGTTTTTT
clone_size: medium-sized; d_call: -; j_call: TRBJ1-5; v_call: TRBV30; cdr3_aa: CAWSGQPNQPQHF; cdr3_nt: TGTGCCTGGAGTGGTCAGCCGAATCAGCCCCAGCATTTT
clone_size: few; d_call: -; j_call: TRBJ2-5; v_call: TRBV20-1; cdr3_aa: CSAAGTGYEENQYF; cdr3_nt: TGCAGTGCGGCAGGGACGGGGTATGAAGAGAACCAGTACTTC
clone_size: medium-sized; d_call: -; j_call: TRBJ2-7; v_call: TRBV12-3/TRBV12-4; cdr3_aa: CASSPERGIRGNEQYF; cdr3_nt: TGTGCCAGCAGCCCCGAACGCGGTATTAGGGGGAACGAGCAGTACTTC
clone_size: -; d_call: TRBD2; j_call: TRBJ2-1; v_call: TRBV9; cdr3_aa: CASSVGGGSYNKQFF; cdr3_nt: TGTGCCAGCAGCGTAGGGGGAGGGTCCTACAATAAGCAGTTCTTC
clone_size: many; d_call: TRBD2; j_call: TRBJ2-1; v_call: TRBV10-1; cdr3_aa: CASSGRGGEQFF; cdr3_nt: TGCGCCAGCAGCGGACGGGGAGGGGAGCAGTTCTTC
clone_size: many; d_call: -; j_call: TRBJ1-5; v_call: TRBV6-5; cdr3_aa: CASSYSGVGQPQHF; cdr3_nt: TGTGCCAGCAGTTACTCAGGGGTGGGTCAGCCCCAGCATTTT
clone_size: -; d_call: TRBD2; j_call: TRBJ2-1; v_call: TRBV20-1; cdr3_aa: CSARGFAGGPPNEQFF; cdr3_nt: TGCAGTGCTAGGGGTTTCGCGGGAGGGCCTCCCAATGAGCAGTTCTTC
clone_size: -; d_call: -; j_call: TRBJ1-5; v_call: TRBV27; cdr3_aa: CASGYYFNQHQHF; cdr3_nt: TGTGCCAGCGGATATTACTTTAACCAGCACCAGCACTTT
clone_size: medium-sized; d_call: -; j_call: TRBJ2-7; v_call: TRBV7-9; cdr3_aa: CASSLGLAPGEQYF; cdr3_nt: TGTGCCAGCAGCTTAGGGCTAGCCCCTGGCGAGCAGTACTTC
clone_size: -; d_call: -; j_call: TRBJ2-7; v_call: TRBV18; cdr3_aa: CASSPGLAKRLAELYF; cdr3_nt: TGTGCCAGCTCACCTGGCCTAGCTAAGAGGTTGGCAGAGCTGTACTTC